The clone carrying this T cell receptor (beta chain) has just a few counts. The antigen is unknown. The data belong to a study of identical twins. Study-level results: Weaker excess twin sharing was observed in beta out-of-frame sequences. When twins shared out-of-frame alpha sequences, those sequences had excess low generation probability.

TCRdb re-called the 5' RACE reads through MiXCR, storing one row per CDR3 protein. The table has hundreds of thousands of distinct CDR3 sequences, less than 7% seen once. This CDR3 is 15 amino acids long. V shed 5 bases and J 7 bases; nucleotides not matched to a gene: 8. Looked up from germline, CDR1 is LGHDT and CDR2 is YNNKEL (reference sequence). Sequenced input: naive T cells sorted from blood. The receptor was derived from a man between 18 and 35 years old in good health. The V gene is TRBV3-1, the J gene TRBJ1-4, with 9 bases fitting TRBD1. This chain's CDR3 is CASSTGQGFGEKLFF. The DNA for the CDR3 is TGTGCCAGCAGCACGGGACAGGGATTCGGTGAAAAACTGTTTTTT. The full variable domain, in which reference TRBV3-1 and TRBJ1-4 provide the parts outside the CDR3, is DTAVSQTPKYLVTQMGNDKSIKCEQNLGHDTMYWYKQDSKKFLKIMFSYNNKELIINETVPNRFSPKSPDKAHLNLHINSLELGDSAVYFCASSTGQGFGEKLFFGSGTQLSVL.